This TCR beta chain was captured by sequencing in a study of cytomegalovirus exposure and HLA in healthy donors. Healthy donors of bone marrow made up the group. CDR3 length equals 17 residues. V lost 4 bases and J lost 4; bases outside the gene matches: 9. Germline CDR1 is SSHAT and CDR2 is FNYEAQ (reference sequence). It was with 60 Vbeta and 13 Jbeta primers that the PCR ran. Authors' processing steps: In a later analysis, 75 million to 95 million unique TCR beta chains included roughly 11 million shared by two or more donors. The assay was immunoSEQ multiplex PCR, and TCRdb's table has in-frame clones only and misses some. Clone size and the V and J calls come from that table; the DNA yielded D and trimming. The data contain 100,000 to 150,000 clones, about 79% of them singletons.

V is TRBV7-7 and J is TRBJ2-2; 10 nucleotides line up with TRBD2. Sequencing used PBMCs. The TCR comes from a man in his fifties or sixties in good health and CMV-seronegative. The CDR3 DNA sequence: TGTGCCAGCAGCTCCTTAGCGGGGGGTACGGTCACCGGGGAGCTGTTTTTT. Its translation: CASSSLAGGTVTGELFF.